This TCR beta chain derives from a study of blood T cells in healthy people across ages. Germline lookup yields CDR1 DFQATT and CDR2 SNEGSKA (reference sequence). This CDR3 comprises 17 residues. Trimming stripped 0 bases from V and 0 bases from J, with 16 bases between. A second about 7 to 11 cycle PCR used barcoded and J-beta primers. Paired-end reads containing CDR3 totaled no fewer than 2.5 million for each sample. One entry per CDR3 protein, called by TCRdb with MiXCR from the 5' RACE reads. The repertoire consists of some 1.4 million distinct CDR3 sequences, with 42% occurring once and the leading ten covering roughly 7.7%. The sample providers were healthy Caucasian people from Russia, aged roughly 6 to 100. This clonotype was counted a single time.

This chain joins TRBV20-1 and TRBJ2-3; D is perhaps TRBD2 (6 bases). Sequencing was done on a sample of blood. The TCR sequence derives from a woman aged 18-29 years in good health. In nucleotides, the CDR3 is TGCAGTGCTAGAGAGGTCGTGGGGCGGGGTAGCACAGATACGCAGTATTTT. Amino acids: CSAREVVGRGSTDTQYF.